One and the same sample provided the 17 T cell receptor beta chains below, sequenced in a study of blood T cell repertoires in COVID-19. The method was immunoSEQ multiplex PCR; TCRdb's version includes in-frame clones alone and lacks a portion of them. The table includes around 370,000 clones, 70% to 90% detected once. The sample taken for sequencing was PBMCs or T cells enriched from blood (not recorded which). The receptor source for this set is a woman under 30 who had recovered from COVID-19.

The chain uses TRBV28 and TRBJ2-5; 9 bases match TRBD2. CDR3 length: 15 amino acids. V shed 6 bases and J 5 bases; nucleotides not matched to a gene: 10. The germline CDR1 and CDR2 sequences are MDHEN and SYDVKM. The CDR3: CASSPWTSDLETQYF. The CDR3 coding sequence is TGTGCCAGCAGCCCATGGACTAGCGACCTCGAGACCCAGTACTTC.

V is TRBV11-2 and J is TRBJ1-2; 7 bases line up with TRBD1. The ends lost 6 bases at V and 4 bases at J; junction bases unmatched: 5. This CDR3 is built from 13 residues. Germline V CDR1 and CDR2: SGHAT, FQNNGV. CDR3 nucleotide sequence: TGTGCCAGCAGGGGACAGCCATTCTATGGCTACACCTTC. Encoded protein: CASRGQPFYGYTF.

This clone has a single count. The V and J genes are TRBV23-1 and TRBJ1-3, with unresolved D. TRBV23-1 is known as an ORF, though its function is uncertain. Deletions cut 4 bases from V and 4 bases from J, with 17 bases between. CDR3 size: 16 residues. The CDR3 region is CASSPQPGVSGNTIYF. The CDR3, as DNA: TGCGCCAGCAGTCCTCAACCCGGAGTCTCCGGAAACACCATATATTTT.

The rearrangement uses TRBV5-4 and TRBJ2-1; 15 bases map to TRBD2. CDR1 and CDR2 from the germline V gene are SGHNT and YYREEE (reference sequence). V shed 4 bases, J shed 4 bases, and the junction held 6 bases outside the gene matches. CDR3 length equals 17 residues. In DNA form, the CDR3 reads TGTGCCAGCAGCCCGGGGACTAGCGGGGGGTCGTACAATGAGCAGTTCTTC. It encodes CASSPGTSGGSYNEQFF.

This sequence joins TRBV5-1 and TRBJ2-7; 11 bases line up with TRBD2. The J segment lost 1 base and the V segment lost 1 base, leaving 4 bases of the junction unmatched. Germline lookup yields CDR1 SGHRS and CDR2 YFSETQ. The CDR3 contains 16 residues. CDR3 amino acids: CASSLTSGGTSYEQYF. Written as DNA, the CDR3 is TGCGCCAGCAGCTTGACTAGCGGGGGCACTTCCTACGAGCAGTACTTC. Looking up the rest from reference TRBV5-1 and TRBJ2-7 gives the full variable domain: KAGVTQTPRYLIKTRGQQVTLSCSPISGHRSVSWYQQTPGQGLQFLFEYFSETQRNKGNFPGRFSGRQFSNSRSEMNVSTLELGDSALYLCASSLTSGGTSYEQYFGPGTRLTVT.

The CDR3 nucleotides read TGTGCCAGTAGTTCACTGTACTCCGGAGGGGCCGTCCACGAGCAGTACTTC. Translated, it gives CASSSLYSGGAVHEQYF. V and J are TRBV19 and TRBJ2-7; tentative D call: TRBD2 (6 bases). The CDR3 extends over 17 amino acids. V dropped 5 bases and J dropped 5 bases, with 25 bases sitting between them. Germline loops: CDR1 LNHDA, CDR2 SQIVND (reference sequence).

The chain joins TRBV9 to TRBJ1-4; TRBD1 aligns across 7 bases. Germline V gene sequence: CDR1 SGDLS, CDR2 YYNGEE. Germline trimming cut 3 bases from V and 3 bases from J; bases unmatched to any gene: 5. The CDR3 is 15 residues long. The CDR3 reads CASSAGQAPNEKLFF. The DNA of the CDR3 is TGTGCCAGCAGCGCAGGACAGGCGCCTAATGAAAAACTGTTTTTT.

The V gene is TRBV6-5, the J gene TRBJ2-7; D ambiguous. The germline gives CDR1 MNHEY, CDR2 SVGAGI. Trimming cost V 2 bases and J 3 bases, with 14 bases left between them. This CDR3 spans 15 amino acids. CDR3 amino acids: CASSYGRQLFYEQYF. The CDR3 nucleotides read TGTGCCAGCAGTTACGGCAGGCAGCTTTTCTACGAGCAGTACTTC.

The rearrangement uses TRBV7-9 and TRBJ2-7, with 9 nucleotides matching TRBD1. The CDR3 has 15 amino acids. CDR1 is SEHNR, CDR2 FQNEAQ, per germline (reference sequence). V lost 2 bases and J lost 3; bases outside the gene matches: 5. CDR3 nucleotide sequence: TGTGCCAGCAGCTTAAGTGGGACAGGGAGCTACGAGCAGTACTTC. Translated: CASSLSGTGSYEQYF. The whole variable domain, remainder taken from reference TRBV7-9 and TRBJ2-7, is DTGVSQNPRHKITKRGQNVTFRCDPISEHNRLYWYRQTLGQGPEFLTYFQNEAQLEKSRLLSDRFSAERPKGSFSTLEIQRTEQGDSAMYLCASSLSGTGSYEQYFGPGTRLTVT.

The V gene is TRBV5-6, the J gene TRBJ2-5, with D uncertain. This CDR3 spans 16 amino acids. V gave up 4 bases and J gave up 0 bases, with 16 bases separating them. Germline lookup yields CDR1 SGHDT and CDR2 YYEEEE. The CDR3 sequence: CASSPIVAKYQETQYF. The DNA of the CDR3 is TGTGCCAGCAGCCCTATTGTAGCTAAATACCAAGAGACCCAGTACTTC.

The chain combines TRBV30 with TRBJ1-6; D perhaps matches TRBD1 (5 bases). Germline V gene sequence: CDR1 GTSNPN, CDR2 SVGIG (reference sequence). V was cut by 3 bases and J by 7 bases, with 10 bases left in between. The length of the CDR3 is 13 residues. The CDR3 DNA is TGTGCCTGGAGAGGGCCAGGGAATTCACCCCTCCACTTT. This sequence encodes CAWRGPGNSPLHF. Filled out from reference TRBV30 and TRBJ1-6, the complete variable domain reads SQTIHQWPATLVQPVGSPLSLECTVEGTSNPNLYWYRQAAGRGLQLLFYSVGIGQISSEVPQNLSASRPQDRQFILSSKKLLLSDSGFYLCAWRGPGNSPLHFGNGTRLTVT.

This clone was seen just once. The CDR3 DNA reads as TGCGCCAGCAGCGAGGGACAGGTCTATGGCTACACCTTC. It is translated as CASSEGQVYGYTF. The chain has TRBV5-1 and TRBJ1-2, with 8 bases that match TRBD1. V shed 4 bases, J shed 4 bases, and the junction held 3 bases outside the gene matches. CDR1 and CDR2 (germline): SGHRS, YFSETQ. The CDR3 sequence is 13 residues long.

CDR3 loop: CASGSDREVSHEQYF. DNA of the CDR3: TGTGCCAGCGGGTCCGACAGGGAGGTTTCCCACGAGCAGTACTTC. V gene TRBV6-5 combines with J gene TRBJ2-7; D is perhaps TRBD1 (7 bases). CDR1 is MNHEY, CDR2 SVGAGI, per germline. Deletions cut 8 bases from V and 5 bases from J, with 22 bases between. This CDR3 comprises 15 residues.

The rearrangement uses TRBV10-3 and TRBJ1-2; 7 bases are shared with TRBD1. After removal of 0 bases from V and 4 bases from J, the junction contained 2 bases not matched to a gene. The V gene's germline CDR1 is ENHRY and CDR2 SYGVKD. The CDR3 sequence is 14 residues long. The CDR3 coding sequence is TGTGCCATCAGTGAGTCGAACAGGGGCTATGGCTACACCTTC. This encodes CAISESNRGYGYTF.

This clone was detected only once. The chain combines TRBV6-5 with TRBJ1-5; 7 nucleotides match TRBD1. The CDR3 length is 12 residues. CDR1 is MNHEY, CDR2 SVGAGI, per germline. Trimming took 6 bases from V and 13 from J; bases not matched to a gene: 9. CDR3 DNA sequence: TGTGCCAGCAGACTGGACAGGCAGTCTCAGCATTTT. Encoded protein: CASRLDRQSQHF.

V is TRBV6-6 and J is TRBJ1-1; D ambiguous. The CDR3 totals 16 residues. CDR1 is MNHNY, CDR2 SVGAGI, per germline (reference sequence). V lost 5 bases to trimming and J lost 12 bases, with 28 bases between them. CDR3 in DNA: TGTGCCAGCAGTCGAAGCAAGGTTGGCCAGACTCAAAGGACTTTCTTT. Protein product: CASSRSKVGQTQRTFF.

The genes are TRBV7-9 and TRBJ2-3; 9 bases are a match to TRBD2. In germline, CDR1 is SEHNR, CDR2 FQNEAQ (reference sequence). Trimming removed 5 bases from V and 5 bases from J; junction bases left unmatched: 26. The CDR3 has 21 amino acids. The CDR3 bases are TGTGCCAGCAGCACAGCCTTCTCTCCTCCGGGGACTAGCACCCACGGAGATACGCAGTATTTT. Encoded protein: CASSTAFSPPGTSTHGDTQYF.